Listed below are T cell receptor beta chains from one sample, sequenced in a study of cytomegalovirus exposure and HLA in healthy donors. Some clones are missing from TCRdb's copy, which holds only in-frame ones; the method was immunoSEQ multiplex PCR. The data contain 180,000 or so clones, around nine tenths of them singletons. Sequencing used PBMCs. These receptor sequences come from a man younger than 40 in good health and CMV-seropositive. Each CDR3 is given with its conserved first and last residue. A D gene is named only where the DNA matches it firmly. A row's size may be missing; if present it is once, few, many or a size class.

>.|.|TRBV20-1|TRBJ1-1
TGCAGTGCTAGGAGCACGGAAGCTTTCTTT
CSARSTEAFF
>.|.|TRBV6-1|TRBJ2-7
TGTGCCAGCAGGACCCGGGTCACCTACGAGCAGTACTTC
CASRTRVTYEQYF
>.|.|TRBV9|TRBJ2-2
TGTGCCAGCAGCTCCCGGAGCGGGCCCGGGGAGCTGTTTTTT
CASSSRSGPGELFF
>.|TRBD1|TRBV15|TRBJ1-1
TGTGCCACCAGCAGAGAATACGGGACAGTTGAAGCTTTCTTT
CATSREYGTVEAFF
>once|.|TRBV6-5|TRBJ2-3
TGTGCCAGCAGTATGCGGGGCCCAGATACGCAGTATTTT
CASSMRGPDTQYF
>.|.|TRBV5-1|TRBJ2-1
TGCGCCAGCAGCCGGGGAGATTCCTACAATGAGCAGTTCTTC
CASSRGDSYNEQFF
>few|TRBD1|TRBV9|TRBJ1-2
TGTGCCAGCAGCTCCATTTGGGGACAGGGGAATGGCTACACCTTC
CASSSIWGQGNGYTF
>.|.|TRBV28|TRBJ1-2
TGTGCCAGCACCGGACAAAACTATGGCTACACCTTC
CASTGQNYGYTF
>few|.|TRBV11-1|TRBJ2-3
TGTGCCAGCAAAGGACGCACAGATACGCAGTATTTT
CASKGRTDTQYF
>.|.|TRBV6-1|TRBJ2-3
TGTGCCAGCAGTGAAGCGGTAGCAGTCAGCACAGATACGCAGTATTTT
CASSEAVAVSTDTQYF
>.|TRBD2|TRBV9|TRBJ2-2
TGTGCCAGCAGCGTACAAGGGACTAGCGGCCTTTCCGGGGAGCTGTTTTTT
CASSVQGTSGLSGELFF
>.|.|TRBV4-3|TRBJ1-2
TGCGCCAGCAGCCAGCTAGAGGGGACCCGCTATGGCTACACCTTC
CASSQLEGTRYGYTF
>.|.|TRBV20-1|TRBJ1-1
TGCAGTGCTACAAACACTGAAGCTTTCTTT
CSATNTEAFF
>.|.|TRBV7-6|TRBJ1-5
TGTGCCAGCAGTCCAGGGATGGGCAATCAGCCCCAGCATTTT
CASSPGMGNQPQHF
>.|TRBD2|TRBV5-4|TRBJ2-1
TGTGCCAGCAGCTCCGGACTAGCTCAGCGGAATGAGCAGTTCTTC
CASSSGLAQRNEQFF
>.|.|TRBV30|TRBJ1-6
TGTGCCTGGAGTGTGGGCAGGGTGGAATCACCCCTCCACTTT
CAWSVGRVESPLHF
>.|.|TRBV6-1|TRBJ2-1
TGTGCCAGCAGTGGGAACCTAGGGGGCTACAATGAGCAGTTCTTC
CASSGNLGGYNEQFF
>.|.|TRBV20-1|TRBJ2-3
TGCAGTGCGACTAAGGCAGATACGCAGTATTTT
CSATKADTQYF
>.|.|TRBV11-2|TRBJ2-6
TGTGCCAGCAGCCCGCGGACTGGGGCCAACGTCCTGACTTTC
CASSPRTGANVLTF
>once|TRBD1|TRBV6-5|TRBJ1-1
TGTGCCAGCAGCTGGGGACAGTTGAACACTGAAGCTTTCTTT
CASSWGQLNTEAFF
>.|TRBD2|TRBV19|TRBJ2-3
TGTGCCAGTAGTATCACGACTGGGACTAGCGGGGATACGCAGTATTTT
CASSITTGTSGDTQYF
>.|TRBD1|TRBV19|TRBJ2-7
TGTGCCAGTAGTAGACAGGGGCCGGGTTCCTACGAGCAGTACTTC
CASSRQGPGSYEQYF
>.|.|TRBV13|TRBJ2-7
TGTGCCAGCAGCTTAAGGGTCGGGACATTATCCAACGAGCAGTACTTC
CASSLRVGTLSNEQYF
>.|TRBD1|TRBV2|TRBJ1-1
TGTGCCAGCAGGGCCTACAGGGGGCGCAGCACTGAAGCTTTCTTT
CASRAYRGRSTEAFF
>.|.|TRBV10-3|TRBJ2-1
TGTGCCATCAGCGAGCCCGGAGAGAATGAGCAGTTCTTC
CAISEPGENEQFF
>.|.|TRBV25-1|TRBJ2-5
TGTGCCAGCAGTGAATACCAGGAGACCCAGTACTTC
CASSEYQETQYF
>.|TRBD1|TRBV19|TRBJ1-5
TGTGCCAGTAGAGACAGGGTCAATCAGCCCCAGCATTTT
CASRDRVNQPQHF
>few|.|TRBV30|TRBJ2-7
TGTGCCTGGGGGCGGGGGCAAGGGCAGTACTTC
CAWGRGQGQYF
>.|TRBD2|TRBV27|TRBJ2-3
TGTGCCAGCAGTACCGCGCGGACTAGCAATTTCGCAGATACGCAGTATTTT
CASSTARTSNFADTQYF
>.|.|TRBV11-2|TRBJ2-7
TGTGCCAGCAGCTTTTCCGCCCAAAGTACAACTACGGAGGAGCAGTACTTC
CASSFSAQSTTTEEQYF
>once|.|TRBV11-2|TRBJ2-7
TGTGCCAGCAGCTTAGAAAGGAATCGCGAGCAGTACTTC
CASSLERNREQYF
>.|TRBD2|TRBV30|TRBJ2-1
TGTGCCTGGAGTGTACTGGGACTAGCGGCCAATGAGCAGTTCTTC
CAWSVLGLAANEQFF
>.|.|TRBV29-1|TRBJ1-3
TGCAGCGTTGAAGACCCCCACAACTGGAGACAGAAGGCGGGAAACACCATATATTTT
CSVEDPHNWRQKAGNTIYF
>.|TRBD2|TRBV5-1|TRBJ2-3
TGCGCCAGCAGCTTGAGGGTCAGCGGGGAGACAGATACGCAGTATTTT
CASSLRVSGETDTQYF
>.|.|TRBV27|TRBJ2-7
TGTGCCAGCAGGACGACAGTCTCAACCTACGAGCAGTACTTC
CASRTTVSTYEQYF
>.|.|TRBV6-1|TRBJ2-1
TGTGCCAGCAGTGAAACCGCGGGACACCATTTTGTCTATGAGCAGTTCTTC
CASSETAGHHFVYEQFF
>.|.|TRBV6-5|TRBJ1-5
TGTGCCAGCAGTTCCGCCGACAGTGTTGATCAGCCCCAGCATTTT
CASSSADSVDQPQHF
>few|.|TRBV5-8|TRBJ2-1
TGTGCCAGCAGCTTGGGAGCGGTCTCCTACAATGAGCAGTTCTTC
CASSLGAVSYNEQFF
>.|.|TRBV5-6|TRBJ2-1
TGTGCCAGCAGCTTGCAGGGACCCGTGGGAAATGAGCAGTTCTTC
CASSLQGPVGNEQFF
>few|.|TRBV11-2|TRBJ1-2
TGTGCCAGCAGCTCGAGCACGTTAAACTATGGCTACACCTTC
CASSSSTLNYGYTF
>.|.|TRBV6-1|TRBJ2-7
TGTGCCAGCGAAAAAAGGACAGTGGGAGCCTACGAGCAGTACTTC
CASEKRTVGAYEQYF
>.|.|TRBV5-1|TRBJ2-7
TGCGCCAGCAGCTTGGAGCTTGGGGAACGATCCTACGAGCAGTACTTC
CASSLELGERSYEQYF
>.|.|TRBV2|TRBJ2-7
TGTGCCAGCAGTGATAGTTTGGCCATAGGGACGGATTCCTACGAGCAGTACTTC
CASSDSLAIGTDSYEQYF
>.|.|TRBV15|TRBJ1-6
TGTGCCACCCAGGGCTGGAGCTCCTATAATTCACCCCTCCACTTT
CATQGWSSYNSPLHF
>.|.|TRBV11-2|TRBJ2-7
TGTGCTACCCTGACCCGGCCCGGGGACCCCTACGAGCAGTACTTC
CATLTRPGDPYEQYF
>.|.|TRBV28|TRBJ2-5
TGTGCCAGCAGTTTTGGGGAGACCCAGTACTTC
CASSFGETQYF
>.|.|TRBV11-2|TRBJ1-4
TGTGCCAGCAGCCTTGGACCTAATGAAAAACTGTTTTTT
CASSLGPNEKLFF
>.|.|TRBV10-2|TRBJ1-5
TGCGCCAGCAGTGACCTAATCCGGGACCGATATCAGCCCCAGCATTTT
CASSDLIRDRYQPQHF
>.|.|TRBV5-1|TRBJ1-2
TGCGCCAGCAGCTTCGGACCAGATTCGGGCTACACCTTC
CASSFGPDSGYTF